The 3 T cell receptor beta chains in this list originate from one sample, sequenced in a study of blood T cell repertoires in COVID-19. The data were produced by immunoSEQ multiplex PCR, yet TCRdb's version contains in-frame clones alone and is incomplete. The table includes around 270,000 clones, approximately 90% detected once. The sequenced sample was peripheral blood. The receptors were gathered from a man aged 35 to 55 with acute or convalescent COVID-19.

As to this clone: The same CDR3 is also encoded by other DNA sequences in this sample. The V call is TRBV6-2 or TRBV6-3, the J call TRBJ1-2; 7 positions match TRBD1. Germline trimming cut 2 bases from V and 7 bases from J; bases unmatched to any gene: 1. CDR3 size: 12 residues. CDR1 and CDR2 from the germline V gene are MNHEY and SVGEGT. CDR3 DNA: TGTGCCAGCAGTTACAGGACAGGTGGCTACACCTTC. It codes for CASSYRTGGYTF.

The chain recombines TRBV24-1 with TRBJ2-2, with 7 nucleotides matching TRBD1. The CDR3 is 16 amino acids. J gave up 0 bases and V 3 bases, and 3 bases lay outside the gene matches. Germline CDR1 KGHDR, CDR2 SFDVKD. The CDR3 nucleotides are TGTGCCACCAGTGATCGAGGGACAGCGAACACCGGGGAGCTGTTTTTT. Its translation is CATSDRGTANTGELFF.

The chain combines TRBV3-1 (or the pseudogene TRBV3-2) with TRBJ2-1, with D unclear. The CDR3 is 14 amino acids. V was trimmed by 1 base and J by 1 base, leaving 5 bases between them. Germline CDR1 reads LGHDT; CDR2 reads YNNKEL (reference sequence). The CDR3 DNA is TGTGCCAGCAGCCAAGGCAGATCCTACAATGAGCAGTTCTTC. It encodes CASSQGRSYNEQFF.